This T cell receptor (beta chain) was observed in a study of shared clonotypes between healthy human individuals. In unsorted samples, genomic DNA was obtained using tens of millions of PBMCs. There are 14 residues in the CDR3. Germline V gene lookup returns CDR1 MDHEN and CDR2 SYDVKM. The junction had 3 bases not matched to a gene; V was cut back by 5 bases and J by 0 bases. Sequencing was at deep level. Unsorted PBMCs provided DNA that was sequenced on ten immunoSEQ deep assay plates. The protocol was immunoSEQ multiplex PCR, while the TCRdb copy is restricted to in-frame clones and leaves out a portion. The sample records around 510,000 clones, just over 75% being singletons.

The source is a woman aged 40 to 49 in good health. Some clones in this sample may be carry-over from other donors' samples. Sequenced material: PBMCs. The chain has TRBV28 and TRBJ2-7, with 8 bases identical to TRBD1. The CDR3 DNA reads TGTGCCAGCAGTATACAGGGGGTCTCCTACGAGCAGTACTTC. It encodes CASSIQGVSYEQYF.